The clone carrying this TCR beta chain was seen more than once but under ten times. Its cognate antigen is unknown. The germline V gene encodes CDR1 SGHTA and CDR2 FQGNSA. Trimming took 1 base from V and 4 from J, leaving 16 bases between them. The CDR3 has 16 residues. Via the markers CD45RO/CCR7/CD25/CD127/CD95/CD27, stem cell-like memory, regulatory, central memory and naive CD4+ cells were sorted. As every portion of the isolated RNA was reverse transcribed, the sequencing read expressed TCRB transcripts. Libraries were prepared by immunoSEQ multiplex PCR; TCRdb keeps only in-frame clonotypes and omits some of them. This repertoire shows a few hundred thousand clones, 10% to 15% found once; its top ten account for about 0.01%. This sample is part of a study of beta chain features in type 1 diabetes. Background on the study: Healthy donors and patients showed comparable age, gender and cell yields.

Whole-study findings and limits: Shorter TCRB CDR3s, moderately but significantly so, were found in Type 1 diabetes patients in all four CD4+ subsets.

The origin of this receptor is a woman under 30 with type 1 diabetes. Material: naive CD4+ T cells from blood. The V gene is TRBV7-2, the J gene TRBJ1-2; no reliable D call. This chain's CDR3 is CASSLGLTSHAYGYTF. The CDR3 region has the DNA TGTGCCAGCAGCTTAGGATTAACATCGCATGCCTATGGCTACACCTTC.